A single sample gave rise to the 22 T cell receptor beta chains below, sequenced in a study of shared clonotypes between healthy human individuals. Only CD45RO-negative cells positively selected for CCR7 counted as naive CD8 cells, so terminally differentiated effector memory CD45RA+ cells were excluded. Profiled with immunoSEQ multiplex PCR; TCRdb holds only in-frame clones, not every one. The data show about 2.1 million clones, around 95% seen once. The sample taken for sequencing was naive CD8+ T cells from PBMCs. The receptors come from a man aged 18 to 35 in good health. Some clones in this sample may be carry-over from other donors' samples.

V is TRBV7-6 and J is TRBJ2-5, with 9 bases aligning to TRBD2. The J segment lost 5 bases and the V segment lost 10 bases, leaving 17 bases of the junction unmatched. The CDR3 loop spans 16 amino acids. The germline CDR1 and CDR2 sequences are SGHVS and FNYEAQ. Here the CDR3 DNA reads TGTGCCACTGAGCCTAACCCGCGGGAGGGGGATGAGACCCAGTACTTC. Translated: CATEPNPREGDETQYF.

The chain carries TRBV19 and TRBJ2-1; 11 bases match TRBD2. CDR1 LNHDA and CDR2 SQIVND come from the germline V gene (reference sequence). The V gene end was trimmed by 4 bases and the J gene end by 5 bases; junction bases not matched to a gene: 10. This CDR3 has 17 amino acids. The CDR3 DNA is TGTGCCAGTAGTACTGCGACTAGCGGGACGCTTCACAATGAGCAGTTCTTC. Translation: CASSTATSGTLHNEQFF.

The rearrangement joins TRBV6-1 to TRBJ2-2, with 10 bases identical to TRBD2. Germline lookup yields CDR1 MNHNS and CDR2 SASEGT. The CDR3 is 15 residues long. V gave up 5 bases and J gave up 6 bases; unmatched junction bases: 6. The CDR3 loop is CASSSSGRGAGELFF. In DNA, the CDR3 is TGTGCCAGCAGTTCCAGCGGGAGGGGTGCCGGGGAGCTGTTTTTT.

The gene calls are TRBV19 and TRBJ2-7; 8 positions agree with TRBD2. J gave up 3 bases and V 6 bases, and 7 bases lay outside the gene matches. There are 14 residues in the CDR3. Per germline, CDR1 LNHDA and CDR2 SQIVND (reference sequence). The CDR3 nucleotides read TGTGCCAGTAGCGCCATAGCGGGACGCTACGAGCAGTACTTC. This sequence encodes CASSAIAGRYEQYF.

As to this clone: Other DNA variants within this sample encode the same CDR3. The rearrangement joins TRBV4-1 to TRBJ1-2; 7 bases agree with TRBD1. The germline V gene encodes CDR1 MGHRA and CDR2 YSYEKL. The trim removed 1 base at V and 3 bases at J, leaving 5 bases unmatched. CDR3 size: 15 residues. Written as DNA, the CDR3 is TGCGCCAGCAGCCAAGCGAGAGGGGGCGACTATGGCTACACCTTC. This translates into CASSQARGGDYGYTF.

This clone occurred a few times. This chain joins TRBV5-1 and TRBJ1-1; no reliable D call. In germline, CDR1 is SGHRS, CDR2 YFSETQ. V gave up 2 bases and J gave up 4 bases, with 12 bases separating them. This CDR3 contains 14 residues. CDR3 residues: CASSFSKDSTEAFF. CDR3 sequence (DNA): TGCGCCAGCAGCTTCAGCAAAGATTCCACTGAAGCTTTCTTT.

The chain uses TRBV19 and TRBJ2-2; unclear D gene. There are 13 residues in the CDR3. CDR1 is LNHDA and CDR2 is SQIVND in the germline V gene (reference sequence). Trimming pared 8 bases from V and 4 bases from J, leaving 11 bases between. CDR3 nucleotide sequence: TGTGCCAGTTCCAGAGGTCCCACCGGGGAGCTGTTTTTT. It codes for CASSRGPTGELFF. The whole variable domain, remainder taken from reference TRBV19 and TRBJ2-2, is DGGITQSPKYLFRKEGQNVTLSCEQNLNHDAMYWYRQDPGQGLRLIYYSQIVNDFQKGDIAEGYSVSREKKESFPLTVTSAQKNPTAFYLCASSRGPTGELFFGEGSRLTVL.

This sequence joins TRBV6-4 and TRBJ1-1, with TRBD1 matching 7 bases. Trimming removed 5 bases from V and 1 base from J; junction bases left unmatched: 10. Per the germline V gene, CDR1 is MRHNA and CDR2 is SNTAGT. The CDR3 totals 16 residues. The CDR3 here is CASSPTGVAANTEAFF. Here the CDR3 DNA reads TGTGCCAGCAGTCCAACAGGGGTAGCTGCGAACACTGAAGCTTTCTTT.

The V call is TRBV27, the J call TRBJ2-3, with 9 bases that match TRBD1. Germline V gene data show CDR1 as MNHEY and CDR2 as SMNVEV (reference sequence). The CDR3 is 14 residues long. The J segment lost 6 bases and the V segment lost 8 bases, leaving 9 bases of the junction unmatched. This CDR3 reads CASGYRGQVDTQYF. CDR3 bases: TGTGCCAGCGGCTACAGGGGGCAAGTTGATACGCAGTATTTT.

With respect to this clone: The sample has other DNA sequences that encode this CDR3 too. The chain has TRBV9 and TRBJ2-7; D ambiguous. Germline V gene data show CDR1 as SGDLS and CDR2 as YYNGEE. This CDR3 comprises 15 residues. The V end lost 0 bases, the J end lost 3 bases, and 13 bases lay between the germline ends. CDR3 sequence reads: CASSVGRGLSYEQYF. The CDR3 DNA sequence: TGTGCCAGCAGCGTAGGACGAGGATTAAGCTACGAGCAGTACTTC.

The chain's CDR3 is CASRGTGLAGTYNEQFF. In DNA form, the CDR3 reads TGTGCCAGCAGGGGGACGGGACTAGCGGGCACCTACAATGAGCAGTTCTTC. The chain combines TRBV2 with TRBJ2-1; 12 bases align to TRBD2. The CDR3 is made up of 17 amino acids. V shed 6 bases, J shed 2 bases, and the junction held 8 bases outside the gene matches. The germline gives CDR1 SNHLY, CDR2 FYNNEI.

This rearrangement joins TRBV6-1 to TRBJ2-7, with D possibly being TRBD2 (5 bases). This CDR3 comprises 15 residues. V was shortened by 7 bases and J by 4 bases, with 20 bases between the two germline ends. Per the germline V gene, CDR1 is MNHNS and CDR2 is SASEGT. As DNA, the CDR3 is TGTGCCAGCACTGAGGGTACCGGTCCGGGTTACGAGCAGTACTTC. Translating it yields CASTEGTGPGYEQYF.

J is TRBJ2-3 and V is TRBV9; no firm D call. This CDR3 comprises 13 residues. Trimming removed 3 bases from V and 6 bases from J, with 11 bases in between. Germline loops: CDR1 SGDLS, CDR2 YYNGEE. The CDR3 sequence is CASSGSMVDTQYF. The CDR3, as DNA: TGTGCCAGCAGCGGTTCGATGGTTGATACGCAGTATTTT. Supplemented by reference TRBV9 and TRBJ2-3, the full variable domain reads DSGVTQTPKHLITATGQRVTLRCSPRSGDLSVYWYQQSLDQGLQFLIQYYNGEERAKGNILERFSAQQFPDLHSELNLSSLELGDSALYFCASSGSMVDTQYFGPGTRLTVL.

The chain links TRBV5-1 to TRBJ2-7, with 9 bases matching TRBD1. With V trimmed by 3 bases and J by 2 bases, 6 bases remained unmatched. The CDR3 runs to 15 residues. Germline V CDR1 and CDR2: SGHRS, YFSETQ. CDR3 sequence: CASSSGTGTTYEQYF. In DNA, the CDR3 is TGCGCCAGCAGCTCCGGGACAGGGACGACCTACGAGCAGTACTTC.

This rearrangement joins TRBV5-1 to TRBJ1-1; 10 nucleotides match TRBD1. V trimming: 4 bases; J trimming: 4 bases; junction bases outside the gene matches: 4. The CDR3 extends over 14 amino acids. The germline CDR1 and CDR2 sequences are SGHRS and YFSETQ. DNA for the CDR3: TGCGCCAGCAGCCTCGGACAGGGGGGCACTGAAGCTTTCTTT. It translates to CASSLGQGGTEAFF.

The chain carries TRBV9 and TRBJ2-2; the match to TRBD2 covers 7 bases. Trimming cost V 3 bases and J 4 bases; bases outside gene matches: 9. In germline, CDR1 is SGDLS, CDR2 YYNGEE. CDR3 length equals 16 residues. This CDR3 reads CASSAGPSGTTGELFF. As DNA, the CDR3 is TGTGCCAGCAGCGCAGGCCCTAGCGGAACCACCGGGGAGCTGTTTTTT.

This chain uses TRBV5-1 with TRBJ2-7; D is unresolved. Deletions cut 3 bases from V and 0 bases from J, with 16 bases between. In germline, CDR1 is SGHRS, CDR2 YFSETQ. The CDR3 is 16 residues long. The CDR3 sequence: CASSSDARTHSYEQYF. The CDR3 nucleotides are TGCGCCAGCAGCTCAGACGCCCGCACCCACTCCTACGAGCAGTACTTC.

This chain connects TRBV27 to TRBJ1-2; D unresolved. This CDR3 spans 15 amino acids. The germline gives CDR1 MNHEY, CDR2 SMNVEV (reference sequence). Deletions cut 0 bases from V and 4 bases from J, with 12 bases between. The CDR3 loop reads CASSLSNPDVYGYTF. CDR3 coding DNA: TGTGCCAGCAGTTTATCGAATCCGGACGTCTATGGCTACACCTTC.

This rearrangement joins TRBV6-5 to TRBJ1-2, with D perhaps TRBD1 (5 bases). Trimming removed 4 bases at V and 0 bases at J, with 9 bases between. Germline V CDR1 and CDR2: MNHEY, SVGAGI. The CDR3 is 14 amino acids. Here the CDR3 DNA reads TGTGCCAGCAGTTTCCAGGGTACTAACTATGGCTACACCTTC. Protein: CASSFQGTNYGYTF.

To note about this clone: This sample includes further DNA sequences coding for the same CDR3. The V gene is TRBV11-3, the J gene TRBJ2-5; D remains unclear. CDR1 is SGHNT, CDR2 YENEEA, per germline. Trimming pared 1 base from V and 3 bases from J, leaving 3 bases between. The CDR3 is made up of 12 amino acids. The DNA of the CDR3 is TGTGCCAGCAGCTTAGGGGAAGAGACCCAGTACTTC. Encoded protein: CASSLGEETQYF.

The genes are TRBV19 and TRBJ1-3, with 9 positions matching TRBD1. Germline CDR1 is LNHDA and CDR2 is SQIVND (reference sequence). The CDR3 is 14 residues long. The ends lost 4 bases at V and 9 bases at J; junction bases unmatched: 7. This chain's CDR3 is CASSTGQGAITIYF. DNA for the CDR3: TGTGCCAGTAGTACGGGACAGGGTGCCATCACCATATATTTT.

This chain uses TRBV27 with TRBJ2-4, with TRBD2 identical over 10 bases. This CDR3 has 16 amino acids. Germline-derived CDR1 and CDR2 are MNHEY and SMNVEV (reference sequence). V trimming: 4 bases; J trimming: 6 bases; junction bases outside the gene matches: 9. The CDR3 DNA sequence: TGTGCCAGCAGTTCCCCGGCTAGCGGGAGAAGAAACATTCAGTACTTC. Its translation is CASSSPASGRRNIQYF.